This T cell receptor (beta chain) is from a study of regulatory T cells in long-lasting Graves disease. Sample time point: newly diagnosed GD, antithyroid drugs for less than 3 months. Generation of the TCR library employed RNA extracted from PBMCs. For TCR beta, libraries came from iRepertoire HTBI primers and Arm-PCR of CDR3 regions. A single record per CDR3 protein comes from TCRdb applying MiXCR to the multiplex PCR reads. The sample lists about 420,000 distinct CDR3 sequences; approximately 16% were seen once. This clonotype was counted a few times. CDR1 is DFQATT and CDR2 is SNEGSKA in the germline V gene (reference sequence). J gave up 3 bases and V 0 bases, and 13 bases lay outside the gene matches. This CDR3 comprises 18 residues. These same records also appear under a second study, on T cells in Graves' hyperthyroidism and ophthalmopathy.

Sequences were derived from peripheral blood mononuclear cells (PBMCs), sampled at new diagnosis, from a patient treated with antithyroid drugs. The sequence was collected from a woman under 30 with Graves disease. The J gene is TRBJ2-1, the V gene TRBV20-1; 8 bases fit TRBD2. The DNA for the CDR3 is TGCAGTGCTAGAGACTCAACTTCTCGACTAGCGCACTACAATGAGCAGTTCTTC. Translation gives CSARDSTSRLAHYNEQFF.